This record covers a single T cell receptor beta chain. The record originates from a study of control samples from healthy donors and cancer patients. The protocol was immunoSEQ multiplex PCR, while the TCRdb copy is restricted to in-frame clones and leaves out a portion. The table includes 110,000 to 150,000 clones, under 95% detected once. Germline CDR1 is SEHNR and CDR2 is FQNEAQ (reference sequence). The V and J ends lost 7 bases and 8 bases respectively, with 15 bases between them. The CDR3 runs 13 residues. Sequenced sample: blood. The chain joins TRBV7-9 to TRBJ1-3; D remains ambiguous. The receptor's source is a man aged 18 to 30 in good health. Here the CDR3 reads CASTPFLLDTIYF. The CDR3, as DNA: TGTGCCAGCACCCCCTTCCTTTTAGACACCATATATTTT.